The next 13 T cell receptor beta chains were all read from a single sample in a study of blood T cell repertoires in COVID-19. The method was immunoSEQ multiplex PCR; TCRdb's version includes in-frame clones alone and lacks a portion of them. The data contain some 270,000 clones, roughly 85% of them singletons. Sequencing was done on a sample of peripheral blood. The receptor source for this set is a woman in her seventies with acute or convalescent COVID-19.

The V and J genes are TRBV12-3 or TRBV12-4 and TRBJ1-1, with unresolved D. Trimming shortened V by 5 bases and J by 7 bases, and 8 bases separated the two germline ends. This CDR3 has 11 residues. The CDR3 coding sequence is TGTGCCAGCAGTGAGTCTTTTGAAGCTTTCTTT. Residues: CASSESFEAFF.

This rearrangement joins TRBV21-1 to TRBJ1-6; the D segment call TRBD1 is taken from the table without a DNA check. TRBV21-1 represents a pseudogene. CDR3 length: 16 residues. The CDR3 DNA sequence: TGTGCCAGCAGCAAAATACAGGAGTCCTATAATTCACCCCTCCACTTT. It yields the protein CASSKIQESYNSPLHF.

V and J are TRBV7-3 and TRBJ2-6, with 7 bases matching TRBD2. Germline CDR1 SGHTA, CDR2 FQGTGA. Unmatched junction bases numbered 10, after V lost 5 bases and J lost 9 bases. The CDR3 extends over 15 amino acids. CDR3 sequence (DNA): TGTGCCAGCAGCCTGGGAGGGAGTGAAGTCAACGTCCTGACTTTC. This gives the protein CASSLGGSEVNVLTF.

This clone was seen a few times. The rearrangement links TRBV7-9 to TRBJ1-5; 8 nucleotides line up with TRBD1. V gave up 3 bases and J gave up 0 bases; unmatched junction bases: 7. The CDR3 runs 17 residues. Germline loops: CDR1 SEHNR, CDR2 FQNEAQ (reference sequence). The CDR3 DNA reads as TGTGCCAGCAGCTTCGCCGGGACAGGCAATAGCAATCAGCCCCAGCATTTT. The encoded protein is CASSFAGTGNSNQPQHF.

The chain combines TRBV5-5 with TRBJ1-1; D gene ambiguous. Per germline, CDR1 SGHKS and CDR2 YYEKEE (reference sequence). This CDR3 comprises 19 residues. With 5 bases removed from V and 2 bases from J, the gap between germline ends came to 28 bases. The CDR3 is CASRSPESLLHSFNTEAFF. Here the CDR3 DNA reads TGTGCCAGCAGGTCCCCCGAGTCCCTACTACACTCCTTCAACACTGAAGCTTTCTTT.

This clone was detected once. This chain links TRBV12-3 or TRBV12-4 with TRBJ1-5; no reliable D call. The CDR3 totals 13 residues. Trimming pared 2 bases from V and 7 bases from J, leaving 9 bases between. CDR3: CASSLSRIQPQHF. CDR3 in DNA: TGTGCCAGCAGTTTAAGCAGGATCCAGCCCCAGCATTTT.

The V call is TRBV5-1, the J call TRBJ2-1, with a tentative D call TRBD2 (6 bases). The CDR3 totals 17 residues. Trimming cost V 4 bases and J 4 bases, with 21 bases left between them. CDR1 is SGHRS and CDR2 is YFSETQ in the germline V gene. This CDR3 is CASSPEGGARIYNEQFF. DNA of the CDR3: TGCGCCAGCAGCCCGGAGGGCGGCGCCCGGATATACAATGAGCAGTTCTTC.

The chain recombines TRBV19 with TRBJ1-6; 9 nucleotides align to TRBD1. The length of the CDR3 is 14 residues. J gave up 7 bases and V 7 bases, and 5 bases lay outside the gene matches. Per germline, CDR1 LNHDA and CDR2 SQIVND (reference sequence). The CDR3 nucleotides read TGTGCCAGTAATTTTGGGACAGGGAATTCACCCCTCCACTTT. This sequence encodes CASNFGTGNSPLHF.

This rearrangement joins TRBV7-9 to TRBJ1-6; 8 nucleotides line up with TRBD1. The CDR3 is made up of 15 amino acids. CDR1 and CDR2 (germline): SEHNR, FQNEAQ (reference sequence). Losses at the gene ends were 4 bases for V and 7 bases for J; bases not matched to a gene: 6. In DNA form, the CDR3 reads TGTGCCAGCAGCTCCGGACAGGGTTCGAATTCACCCCTCCACTTT. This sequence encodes CASSSGQGSNSPLHF.

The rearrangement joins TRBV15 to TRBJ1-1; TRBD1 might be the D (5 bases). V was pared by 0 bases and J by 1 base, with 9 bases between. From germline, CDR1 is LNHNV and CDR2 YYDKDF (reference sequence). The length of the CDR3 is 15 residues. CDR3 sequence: CATSRDGGGNTEAFF. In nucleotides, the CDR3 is TGTGCCACCAGCAGAGATGGGGGAGGGAACACTGAAGCTTTCTTT.

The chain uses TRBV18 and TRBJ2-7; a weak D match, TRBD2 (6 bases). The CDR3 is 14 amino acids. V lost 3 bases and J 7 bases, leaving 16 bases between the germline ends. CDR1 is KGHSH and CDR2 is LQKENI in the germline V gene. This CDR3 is CASSPGGEDLEQYF. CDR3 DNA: TGTGCCAGCTCACCGGGCGGGGAGGACCTGGAGCAGTACTTC.

CDR3 protein: CASRSGTRSTDTQYF. In nucleotides, the CDR3 is TGTGCCAGCAGGTCCGGGACTAGGAGCACAGATACGCAGTATTTT. The chain carries TRBV6-5 and TRBJ2-3, with 8 bases that match TRBD2. Germline V lookup: CDR1 MNHEY, CDR2 SVGAGI. The CDR3 is 15 residues long. J gave up 0 bases and V 6 bases, and 5 bases lay outside the gene matches.

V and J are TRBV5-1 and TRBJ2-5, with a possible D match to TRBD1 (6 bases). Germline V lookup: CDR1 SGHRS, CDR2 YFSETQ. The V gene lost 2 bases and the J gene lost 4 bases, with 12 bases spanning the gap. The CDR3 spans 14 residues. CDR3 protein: CASSLGGRAETQYF. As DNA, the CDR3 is TGCGCCAGCAGCTTAGGGGGACGAGCAGAGACCCAGTACTTC.